This T cell receptor beta chain emerged from a study of beta chain features in type 1 diabetes. Study observations and caveats: Among patients, naive, central memory and Treg TCRB repertoires appeared more similar than among healthy donors. Among all four CD4+ subsets, Type 1 diabetes patients had TCRB CDR3s that were moderately but significantly shorter.

All of the sorted populations showed purity greater than 98%. Expressed TCRB transcripts were sequenced, since all the RNA that had been isolated was reverse transcribed. This table comes from immunoSEQ multiplex PCR, and its TCRdb copy is limited to in-frame clones, with some not included. The repertoire includes 95,000 to 150,000 clones, approximately 15% of them detected once, and approximately 2.5% sits in the top ten. Turning to this clone: Its matching antigen is unknown.

Germline V gene sequence: CDR1 GTSNPN, CDR2 SVGIG (reference sequence). CDR3 length equals 11 residues. Trimming shortened V by 2 bases and J by 3 bases, and 5 bases separated the two germline ends. Sequenced material: central memory CD4+ T cells from blood. This sequence originates from a man aged 18 to 29 with type 1 diabetes. V gene TRBV30 combines with J gene TRBJ2-7; D uncertain. CDR3 sequence (DNA): TGTGCCTGGAGTCACGGCTACGAGCAGTACTTC. This gives the protein CAWSHGYEQYF.